This T cell receptor beta chain was recovered during a study of shared clonotypes between healthy human individuals. On the study more broadly: With ages of 18 to 49, the donors were a couple of women and three men. Per donor, CD8 memory used one plate, CD8 naive used two, CD4 memory used three and CD4 naive used three.

The trim removed 3 bases at V and 6 bases at J, leaving 8 bases unmatched. From germline, CDR1 is SGHNT and CDR2 YYREEE (reference sequence). This CDR3 is built from 15 residues. The assay was immunoSEQ multiplex PCR, and TCRdb's table has in-frame clones only and misses some. The sample carries 600,000 to 800,000 clones, 72% recorded once. Investigators divided CD4+ cells into CD45RA+ naive and CD45RA-negative memory subsets. This clonotype was obtained from a woman in her twenties or thirties in good health. The specimen was memory CD4+ T cells sorted from blood. The subset was: CD45RA-negative fraction. V and J are TRBV5-4 and TRBJ2-4; TRBD1 aligns across 8 bases. CDR3 residues: CASSSPDRVGNIQYF. CDR3 DNA: TGTGCCAGCAGCTCGCCGGACAGGGTGGGAAACATTCAGTACTTC.